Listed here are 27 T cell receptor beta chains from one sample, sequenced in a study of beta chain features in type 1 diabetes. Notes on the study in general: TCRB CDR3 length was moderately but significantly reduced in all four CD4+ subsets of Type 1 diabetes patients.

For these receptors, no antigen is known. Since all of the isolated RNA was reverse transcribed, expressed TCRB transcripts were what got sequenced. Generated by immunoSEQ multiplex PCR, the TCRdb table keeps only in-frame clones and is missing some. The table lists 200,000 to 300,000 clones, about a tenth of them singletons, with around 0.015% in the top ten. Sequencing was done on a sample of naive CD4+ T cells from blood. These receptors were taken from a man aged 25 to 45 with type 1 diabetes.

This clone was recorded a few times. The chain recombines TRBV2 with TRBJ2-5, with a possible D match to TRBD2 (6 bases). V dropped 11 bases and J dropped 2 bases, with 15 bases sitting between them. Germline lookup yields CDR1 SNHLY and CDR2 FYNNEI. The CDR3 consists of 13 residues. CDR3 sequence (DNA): TGTGCCGGACGGGGGTCTTCACAAGAGACCCAGTACTTC. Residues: CAGRGSSQETQYF.

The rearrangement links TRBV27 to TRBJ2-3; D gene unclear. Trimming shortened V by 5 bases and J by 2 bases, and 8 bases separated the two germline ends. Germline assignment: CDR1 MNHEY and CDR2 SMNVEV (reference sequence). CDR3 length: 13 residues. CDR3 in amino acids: CASSLLFTDTQYF. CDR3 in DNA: TGTGCCAGCAGTCTACTCTTCACAGATACGCAGTATTTT.

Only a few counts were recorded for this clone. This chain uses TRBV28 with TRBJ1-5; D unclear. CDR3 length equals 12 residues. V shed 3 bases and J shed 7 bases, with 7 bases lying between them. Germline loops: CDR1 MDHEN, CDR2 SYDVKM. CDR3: CASSLGSQPQHF. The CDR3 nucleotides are TGTGCCAGCAGTTTGGGCAGCCAGCCCCAGCATTTT.

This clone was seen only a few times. The CDR3 DNA is TGTGCCAGCAGTCAGAACGACAGGGCCTACGAGCAGTACTTC. It is translated as CASSQNDRAYEQYF. The V gene is TRBV6-6, the J gene TRBJ2-7; the match to TRBD1 covers 7 bases. This CDR3 is 14 amino acids long. Germline trimming cut 5 bases from V and 2 bases from J; bases unmatched to any gene: 6. CDR1 and CDR2 (germline): MNHNY, SVGAGI (reference sequence).

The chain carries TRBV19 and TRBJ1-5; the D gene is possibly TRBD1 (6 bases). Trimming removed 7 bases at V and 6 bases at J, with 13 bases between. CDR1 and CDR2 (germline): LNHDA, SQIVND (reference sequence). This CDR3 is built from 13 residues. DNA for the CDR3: TGTGCCAGTACGAACAGGGAGCGTCAGCCCCAGCATTTT. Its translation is CASTNRERQPQHF.

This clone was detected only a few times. The CDR3, as DNA: TGTGCCAGCAGCGCAGGGTACGGAGCACCCCTCCACTTT. It encodes CASSAGYGAPLHF. The chain employs TRBV7-2 and TRBJ1-6, with D possibly TRBD1 on 5 matching bases. Trimming removed 5 bases from V and 11 bases from J, with 13 bases in between. The CDR3 length is 13 residues. Germline V gene lookup returns CDR1 SGHTA and CDR2 FQGNSA.

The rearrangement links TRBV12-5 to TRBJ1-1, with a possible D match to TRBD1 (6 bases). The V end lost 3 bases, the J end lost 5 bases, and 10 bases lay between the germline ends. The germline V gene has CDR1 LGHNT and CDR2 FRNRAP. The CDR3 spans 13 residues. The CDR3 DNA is TGTGCTAGTGGTTTCGACAGGAAGACTGAAGCTTTCTTT. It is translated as CASGFDRKTEAFF.

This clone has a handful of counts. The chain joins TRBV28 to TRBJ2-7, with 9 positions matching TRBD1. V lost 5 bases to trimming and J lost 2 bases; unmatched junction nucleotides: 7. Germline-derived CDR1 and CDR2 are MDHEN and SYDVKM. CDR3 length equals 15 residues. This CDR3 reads CASSPTGTGPYEQYF. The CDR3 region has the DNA TGTGCCAGCAGTCCTACGGGGACAGGGCCCTACGAGCAGTACTTC.

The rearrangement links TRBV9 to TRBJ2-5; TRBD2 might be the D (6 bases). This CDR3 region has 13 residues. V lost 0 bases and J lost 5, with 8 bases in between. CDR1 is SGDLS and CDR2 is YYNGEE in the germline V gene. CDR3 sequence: CASSVAGRETQYF. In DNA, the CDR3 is TGTGCCAGCAGCGTAGCGGGGAGGGAGACCCAGTACTTC. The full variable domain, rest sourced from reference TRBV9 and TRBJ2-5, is DSGVTQTPKHLITATGQRVTLRCSPRSGDLSVYWYQQSLDQGLQFLIQYYNGEERAKGNILERFSAQQFPDLHSELNLSSLELGDSALYFCASSVAGRETQYFGPGTRLLVL.

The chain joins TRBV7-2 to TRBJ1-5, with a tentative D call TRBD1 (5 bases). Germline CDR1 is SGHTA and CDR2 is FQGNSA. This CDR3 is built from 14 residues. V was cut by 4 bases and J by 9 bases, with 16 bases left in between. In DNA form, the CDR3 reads TGTGCCAGCAGCTCTGACGGGGGGGTACGGCCCCAGCATTTT. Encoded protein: CASSSDGGVRPQHF.

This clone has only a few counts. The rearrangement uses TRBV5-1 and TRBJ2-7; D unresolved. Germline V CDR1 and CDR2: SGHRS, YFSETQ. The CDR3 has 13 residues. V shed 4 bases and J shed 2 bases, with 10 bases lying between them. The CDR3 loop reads CASSPEVTYEQYF. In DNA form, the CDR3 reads TGCGCCAGCAGCCCCGAGGTAACCTACGAGCAGTACTTC.

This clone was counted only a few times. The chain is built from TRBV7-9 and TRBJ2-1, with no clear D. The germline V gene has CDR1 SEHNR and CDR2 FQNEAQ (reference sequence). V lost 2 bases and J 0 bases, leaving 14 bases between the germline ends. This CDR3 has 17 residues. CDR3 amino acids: CASSLSALSSSYNEQFF. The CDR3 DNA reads TGTGCCAGCAGCTTATCAGCACTCTCTAGCTCCTACAATGAGCAGTTCTTC.

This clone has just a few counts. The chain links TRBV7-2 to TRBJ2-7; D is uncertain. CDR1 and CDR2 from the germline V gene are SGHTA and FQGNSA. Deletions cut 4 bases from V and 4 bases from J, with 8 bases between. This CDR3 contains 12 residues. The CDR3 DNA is TGTGCCAGCAGCTCCACATGGTACGAGCAGTACTTC. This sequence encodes CASSSTWYEQYF.

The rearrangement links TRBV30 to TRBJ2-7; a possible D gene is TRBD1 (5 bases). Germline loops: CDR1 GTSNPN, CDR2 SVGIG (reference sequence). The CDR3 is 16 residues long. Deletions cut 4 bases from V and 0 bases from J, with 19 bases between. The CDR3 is CAWIRLGAQTSYEQYF. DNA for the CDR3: TGTGCCTGGATACGATTAGGGGCACAGACCTCCTACGAGCAGTACTTC.

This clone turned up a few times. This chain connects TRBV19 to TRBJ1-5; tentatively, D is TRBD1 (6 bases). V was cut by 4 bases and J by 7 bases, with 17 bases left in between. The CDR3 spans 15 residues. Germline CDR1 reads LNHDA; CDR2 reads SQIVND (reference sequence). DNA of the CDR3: TGTGCCAGTAGTAGGACAGTTCTGGCAAGGCAGCCCCAGCATTTT. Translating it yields CASSRTVLARQPQHF.

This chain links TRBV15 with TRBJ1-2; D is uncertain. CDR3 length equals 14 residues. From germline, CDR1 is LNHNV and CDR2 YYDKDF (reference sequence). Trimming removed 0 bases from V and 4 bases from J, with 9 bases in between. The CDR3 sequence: CATSRDRETYGYTF. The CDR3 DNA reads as TGTGCCACCAGCAGAGATAGGGAGACCTATGGCTACACCTTC.

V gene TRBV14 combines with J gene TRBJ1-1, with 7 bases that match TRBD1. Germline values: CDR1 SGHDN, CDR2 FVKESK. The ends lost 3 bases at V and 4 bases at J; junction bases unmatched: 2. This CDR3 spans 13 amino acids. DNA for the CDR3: TGTGCCAGCAGCCAGGGACAGAGCACTGAAGCTTTCTTT. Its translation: CASSQGQSTEAFF.

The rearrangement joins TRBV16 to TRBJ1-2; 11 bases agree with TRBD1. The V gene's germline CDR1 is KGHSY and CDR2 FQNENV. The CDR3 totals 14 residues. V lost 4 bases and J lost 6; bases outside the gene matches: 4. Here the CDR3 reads CASSRRTGGHGYTF. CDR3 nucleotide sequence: TGTGCCAGCAGCCGCCGGACAGGGGGCCATGGCTACACCTTC.

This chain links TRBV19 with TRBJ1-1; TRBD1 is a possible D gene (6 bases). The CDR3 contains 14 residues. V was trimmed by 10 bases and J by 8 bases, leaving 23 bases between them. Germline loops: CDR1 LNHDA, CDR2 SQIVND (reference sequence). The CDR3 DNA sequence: TGTGCCACCTCTTATGACCCGTGGGGGACAGAAGCTTTCTTT. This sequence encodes CATSYDPWGTEAFF.

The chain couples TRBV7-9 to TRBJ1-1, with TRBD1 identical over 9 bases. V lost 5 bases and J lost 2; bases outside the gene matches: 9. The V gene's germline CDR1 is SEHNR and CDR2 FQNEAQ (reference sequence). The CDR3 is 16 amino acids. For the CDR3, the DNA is TGTGCCAGCAGCCCCCTCCGGGACAGGGTTAACACTGAAGCTTTCTTT. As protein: CASSPLRDRVNTEAFF.

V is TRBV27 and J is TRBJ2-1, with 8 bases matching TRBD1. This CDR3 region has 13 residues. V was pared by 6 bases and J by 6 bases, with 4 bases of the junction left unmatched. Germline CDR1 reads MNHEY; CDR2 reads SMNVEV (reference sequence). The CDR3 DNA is TGTGCCAGCAGGGGACAGGAGGGCAATGAGCAGTTCTTC. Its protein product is CASRGQEGNEQFF.

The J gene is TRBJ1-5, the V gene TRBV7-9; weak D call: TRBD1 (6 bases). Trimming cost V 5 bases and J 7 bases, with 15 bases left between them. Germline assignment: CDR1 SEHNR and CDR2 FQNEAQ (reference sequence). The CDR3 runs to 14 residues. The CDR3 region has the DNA TGTGCCAGCAGCCCCGCGGGGGCAGGGCAGCCCCAGCATTTT. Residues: CASSPAGAGQPQHF. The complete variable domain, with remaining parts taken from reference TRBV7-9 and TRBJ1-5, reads DTGVSQNPRHKITKRGQNVTFRCDPISEHNRLYWYRQTLGQGPEFLTYFQNEAQLEKSRLLSDRFSAERPKGSFSTLEIQRTEQGDSAMYLCASSPAGAGQPQHFGDGTRLSIL.

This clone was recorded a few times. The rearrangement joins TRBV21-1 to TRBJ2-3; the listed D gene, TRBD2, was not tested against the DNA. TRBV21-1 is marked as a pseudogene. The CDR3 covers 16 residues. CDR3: CASSKVWWRGTDTQYF. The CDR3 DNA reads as TGTGCCAGCAGCAAAGTTTGGTGGCGGGGCACAGATACGCAGTATTTT.

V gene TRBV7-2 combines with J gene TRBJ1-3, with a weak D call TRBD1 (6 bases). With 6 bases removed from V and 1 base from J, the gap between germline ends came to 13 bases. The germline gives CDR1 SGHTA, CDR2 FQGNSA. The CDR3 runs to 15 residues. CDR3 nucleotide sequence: TGTGCCAGCAGGCCACAGGGTACGTCTGGAAACACCATATATTTT. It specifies CASRPQGTSGNTIYF.

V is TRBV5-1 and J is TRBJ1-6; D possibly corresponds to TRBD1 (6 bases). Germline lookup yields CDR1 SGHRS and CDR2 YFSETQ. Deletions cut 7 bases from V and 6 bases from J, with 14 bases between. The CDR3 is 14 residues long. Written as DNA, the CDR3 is TGCGCCAGCGCCGGACAGTGGGGTAATTCACCCCTCCACTTT. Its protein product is CASAGQWGNSPLHF.

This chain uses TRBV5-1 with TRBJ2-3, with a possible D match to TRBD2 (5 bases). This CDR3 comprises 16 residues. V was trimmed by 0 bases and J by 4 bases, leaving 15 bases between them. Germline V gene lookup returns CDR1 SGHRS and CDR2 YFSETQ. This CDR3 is CASSLVDVGGPDTQYF. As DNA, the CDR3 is TGCGCCAGCAGCTTGGTGGACGTCGGAGGTCCAGATACGCAGTATTTT.

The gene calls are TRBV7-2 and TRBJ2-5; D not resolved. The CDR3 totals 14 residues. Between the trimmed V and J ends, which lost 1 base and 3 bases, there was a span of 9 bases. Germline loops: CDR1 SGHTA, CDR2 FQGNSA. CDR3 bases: TGTGCCAGCAGCTTAGAACAGCTCGAAGAGACCCAGTACTTC. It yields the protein CASSLEQLEETQYF.